This is a list of T cell receptor beta chains from one sample in a study. TCRdb re-called the 5' RACE reads through MiXCR, storing one row per CDR3 protein. This table holds some 8,000 distinct CDR3 sequences, around 56% found once. Specimen: memory CD4+ T cells sorted from a lymph node. The receptors stem from a female donor with breast cancer. The CDR3 runs from the conserved cysteine through the conserved F or W. D genes are given only for firm matches. Clone size appears in some rows only: once, few, many, or a class for an expanded clone.

size: once
D: .
V: TRBV10-3
J: TRBJ1-1
CDR3: CAVQSWGTEAFF
DNA: TGTGCCGTACAGAGCTGGGGGACTGAAGCTTTCTTT

size: .
D: .
V: TRBV27
J: TRBJ2-7
CDR3: CASSQGMDEQYF
DNA: TGTGCCAGCAGTCAAGGAATGGACGAGCAGTACTTC

size: .
D: TRBD2
V: TRBV20-1
J: TRBJ2-5
CDR3: CSARDPRGAGAQETQYF
DNA: TGCAGTGCTAGAGATCCGCGGGGGGCGGGAGCTCAAGAGACCCAGTACTTC

size: .
D: .
V: TRBV10-3
J: TRBJ1-5
CDR3: CAIKSDRSNQPQHF
DNA: TGTGCCATCAAATCGGACCGGAGCAATCAGCCCCAGCATTTT

size: large
D: TRBD2
V: TRBV20-1
J: TRBJ2-1
CDR3: CSVTRAGEGNEQFF
DNA: TGCAGTGTCACCCGAGCGGGAGAAGGCAATGAGCAGTTCTTC

size: .
D: TRBD1
V: TRBV28
J: TRBJ1-2
CDR3: CASSPPDRGMRGYTF
DNA: TGTGCCAGCAGTCCTCCCGACAGGGGTATGAGGGGCTACACCTTC

size: .
D: TRBD2
V: TRBV7-6
J: TRBJ2-5
CDR3: CASSLLSGLAAETQYF
DNA: TGTGCCAGCAGCTTGTTATCAGGACTAGCAGCGGAGACCCAGTACTTC

size: few
D: .
V: TRBV10-3
J: TRBJ1-2
CDR3: CAISEYRSEGYTF
DNA: TGTGCCATCAGTGAGTACAGGAGTGAAGGCTACACCTTC

size: .
D: .
V: TRBV4-3
J: TRBJ1-1
CDR3: CASSQVISWNTEAFF
DNA: TGCGCCAGCAGCCAAGTGATCAGCTGGAACACTGAAGCTTTCTTT

size: few
D: .
V: TRBV7-2
J: TRBJ2-6
CDR3: CASSLARGDGANVLTF
DNA: TGTGCCAGCAGCTTAGCGCGGGGTGATGGGGCCAACGTCCTGACTTTC

size: .
D: .
V: TRBV7-2
J: TRBJ2-7
CDR3: CASSLQAGANEQYF
DNA: TGTGCCAGCAGCTTACAGGCAGGGGCCAACGAGCAGTACTTC

size: .
D: .
V: TRBV5-4
J: TRBJ1-2
CDR3: CASSLARNYGYTF
DNA: TGTGCCAGCAGCTTGGCGAGAAACTATGGCTACACCTTC

size: .
D: TRBD1
V: TRBV5-1
J: TRBJ1-4
CDR3: CASSSTGEPTNEKLFF
DNA: TGCGCCAGCAGCTCGACAGGGGAACCAACTAATGAAAAACTGTTTTTT

size: .
D: .
V: TRBV6-1
J: TRBJ2-5
CDR3: CASSENGGETQYF
DNA: TGTGCCAGCAGTGAAAATGGCGGCGAGACCCAGTACTTC

size: .
D: TRBD2
V: TRBV6-5
J: TRBJ2-5
CDR3: CASSPGLAGVETQYF
DNA: TGTGCCAGCAGTCCCGGACTAGCGGGAGTGGAGACCCAGTACTTC

size: .
D: TRBD1
V: TRBV4-1
J: TRBJ2-4
CDR3: CASSQGGARTGSENIQYF
DNA: TGCGCCAGCAGCCAAGGGGGAGCCAGGACAGGGTCCGAAAACATTCAGTACTTC

size: .
D: .
V: TRBV19
J: TRBJ2-1
CDR3: CASKRTMGVDEQFF
DNA: TGTGCCAGCAAGCGAACGATGGGGGTCGATGAGCAGTTCTTC

size: medium-sized
D: .
V: TRBV7-9
J: TRBJ2-6
CDR3: CASSSSGANVLTF
DNA: TGTGCCAGCAGCTCCTCTGGGGCCAACGTCCTGACTTTC

size: medium-sized
D: .
V: TRBV2
J: TRBJ2-5
CDR3: CASSVQETQYF
DNA: TGTGCCAGCAGTGTTCAGGAGACCCAGTACTTC

size: .
D: .
V: TRBV7-2
J: TRBJ2-7
CDR3: CASSFAKRGEQCF
DNA: TGTGCCAGCAGCTTCGCCAAACGAGGCGAGCAGTGCTTC

size: .
D: .
V: TRBV5-5
J: TRBJ2-7
CDR3: CASNPQGGYEQYF
DNA: TGTGCCAGCAACCCCCAGGGAGGTTACGAGCAGTACTTC

size: .
D: TRBD1
V: TRBV4-2
J: TRBJ1-4
CDR3: CASSQTVDRGEKLFF
DNA: TGTGCCAGCAGCCAGACCGTCGACAGGGGCGAAAAACTGTTTTTT